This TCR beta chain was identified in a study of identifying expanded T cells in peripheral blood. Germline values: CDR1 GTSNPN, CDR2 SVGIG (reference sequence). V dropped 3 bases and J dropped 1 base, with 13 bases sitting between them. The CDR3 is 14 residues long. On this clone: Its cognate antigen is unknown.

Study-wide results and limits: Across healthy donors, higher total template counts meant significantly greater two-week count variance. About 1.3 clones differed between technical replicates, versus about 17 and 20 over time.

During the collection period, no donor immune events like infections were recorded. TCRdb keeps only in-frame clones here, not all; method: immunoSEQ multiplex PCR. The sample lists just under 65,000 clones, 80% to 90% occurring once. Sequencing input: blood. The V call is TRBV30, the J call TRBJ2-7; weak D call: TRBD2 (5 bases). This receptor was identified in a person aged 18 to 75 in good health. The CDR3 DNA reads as TGTGCCTGGAGGGACCAGCGGAGTTCCTACGAGCAGTACTTC. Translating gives CAWRDQRSSYEQYF.